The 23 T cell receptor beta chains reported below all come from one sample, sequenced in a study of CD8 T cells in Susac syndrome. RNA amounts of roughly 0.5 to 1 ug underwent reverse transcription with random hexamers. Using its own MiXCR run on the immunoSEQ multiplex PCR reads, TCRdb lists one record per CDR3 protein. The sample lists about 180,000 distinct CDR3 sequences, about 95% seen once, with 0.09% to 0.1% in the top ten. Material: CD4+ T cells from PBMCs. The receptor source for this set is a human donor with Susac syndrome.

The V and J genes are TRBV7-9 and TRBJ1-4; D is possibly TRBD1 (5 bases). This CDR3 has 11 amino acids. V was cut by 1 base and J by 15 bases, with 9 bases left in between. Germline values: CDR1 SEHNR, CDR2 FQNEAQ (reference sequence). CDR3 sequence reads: CASSLGGEVFF. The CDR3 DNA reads TGTGCCAGCAGCTTAGGAGGGGAAGTGTTTTTT.

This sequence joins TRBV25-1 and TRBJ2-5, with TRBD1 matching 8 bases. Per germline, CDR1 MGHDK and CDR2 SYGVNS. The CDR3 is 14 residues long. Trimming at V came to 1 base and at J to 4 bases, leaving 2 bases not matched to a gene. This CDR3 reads CASSELDRAETQYF. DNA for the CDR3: TGTGCCAGCAGTGAATTGGACAGGGCAGAGACCCAGTACTTC.

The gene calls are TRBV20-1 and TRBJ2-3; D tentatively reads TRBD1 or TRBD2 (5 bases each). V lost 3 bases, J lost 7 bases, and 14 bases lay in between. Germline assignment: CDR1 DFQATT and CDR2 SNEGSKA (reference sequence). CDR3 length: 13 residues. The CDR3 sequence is CSARGPTSNTQYF. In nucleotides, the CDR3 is TGCAGTGCTAGGGGACCTACTAGTAATACGCAGTATTTT.

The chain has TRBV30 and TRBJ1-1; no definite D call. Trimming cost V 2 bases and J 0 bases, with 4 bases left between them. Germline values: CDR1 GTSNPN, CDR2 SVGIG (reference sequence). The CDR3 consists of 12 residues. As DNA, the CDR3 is TGTGCCTGGAGTATGTTGAACACTGAAGCTTTCTTT. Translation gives CAWSMLNTEAFF.

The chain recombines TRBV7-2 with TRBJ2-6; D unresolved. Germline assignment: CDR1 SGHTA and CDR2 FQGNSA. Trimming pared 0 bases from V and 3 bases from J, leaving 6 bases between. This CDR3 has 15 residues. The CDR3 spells CASSLAPVGANVLTF. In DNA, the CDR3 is TGTGCCAGCAGCTTAGCGCCCGTTGGGGCCAACGTCCTGACTTTC. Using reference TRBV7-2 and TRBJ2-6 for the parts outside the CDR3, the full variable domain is GAGVSQSPSNKVTEKGKDVELRCDPISGHTALYWYRQSLGQGLEFLIYFQGNSAPDKSGLPSDRFSAERTGGSVSTLTIQRTQQEDSAVYLCASSLAPVGANVLTFGAGSRLTVL.

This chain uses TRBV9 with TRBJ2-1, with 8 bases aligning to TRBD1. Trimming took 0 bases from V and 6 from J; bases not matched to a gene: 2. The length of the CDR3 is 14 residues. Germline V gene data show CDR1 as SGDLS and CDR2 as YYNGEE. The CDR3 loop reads CASSVVTGGNEQFF. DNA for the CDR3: TGTGCCAGCAGCGTAGTCACAGGGGGCAATGAGCAGTTCTTC.

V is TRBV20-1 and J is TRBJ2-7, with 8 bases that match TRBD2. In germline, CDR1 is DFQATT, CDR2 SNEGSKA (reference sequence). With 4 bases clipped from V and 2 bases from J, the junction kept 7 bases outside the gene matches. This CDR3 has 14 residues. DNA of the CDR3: TGCAGTGCTAAGAATAGCGGGACGGCCTACGAGCAGTACTTC. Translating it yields CSAKNSGTAYEQYF.

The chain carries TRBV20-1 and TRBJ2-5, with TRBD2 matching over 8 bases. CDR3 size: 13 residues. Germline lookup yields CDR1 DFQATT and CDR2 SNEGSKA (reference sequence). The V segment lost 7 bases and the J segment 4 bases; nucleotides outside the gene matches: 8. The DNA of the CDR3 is TGCAGTGTAAGGGTTAGCGGGACAGAGACCCAGTACTTC. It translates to CSVRVSGTETQYF.

This CDR3 is CASAEQGAWEAFF. The CDR3 region has the DNA TGTGCCAGCGCGGAGCAGGGGGCTTGGGAAGCTTTCTTT. This chain joins TRBV6-5 and TRBJ1-1, with TRBD1 identical over 8 bases. CDR1 and CDR2 (germline): MNHEY, SVGAGI. The trim removed 8 bases at V and 8 bases at J, leaving 10 bases unmatched. The length of the CDR3 is 13 residues.

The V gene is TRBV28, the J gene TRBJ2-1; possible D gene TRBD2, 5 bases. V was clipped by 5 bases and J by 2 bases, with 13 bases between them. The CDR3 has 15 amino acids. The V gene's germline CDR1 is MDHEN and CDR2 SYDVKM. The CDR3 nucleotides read TGTGCCAGCAGTCCGAGCGGAGGTGCCTACAATGAGCAGTTCTTC. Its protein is CASSPSGGAYNEQFF. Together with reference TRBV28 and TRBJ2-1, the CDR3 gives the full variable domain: DVKVTQSSRYLVKRTGEKVFLECVQDMDHENMFWYRQDPGLGLRLIYFSYDVKMKEKGDIPEGYSVSREKKERFSLILESASTNQTSMYLCASSPSGGAYNEQFFGPGTRLTVL.

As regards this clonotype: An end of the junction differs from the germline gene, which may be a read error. The CDR3 spells CASSEPDRGRGVAF. DNA of the CDR3: TGTGCCAGCAGTGAACCGGACAGGGGGCGCGGGGTCGCCTTC. J is TRBJ1-2 and V is TRBV25-1, with TRBD1 matching 11 bases. Germline assignment: CDR1 MGHDK and CDR2 SYGVNS. CDR3 length: 14 residues.

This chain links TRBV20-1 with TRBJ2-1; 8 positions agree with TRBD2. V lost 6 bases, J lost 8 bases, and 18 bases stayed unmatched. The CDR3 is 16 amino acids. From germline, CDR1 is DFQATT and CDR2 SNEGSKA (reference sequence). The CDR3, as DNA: TGCAGTGCAAAGAGGGGGACGGGGGGGGCGTTGGATGAGCAGTTCTTC. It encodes CSAKRGTGGALDEQFF.

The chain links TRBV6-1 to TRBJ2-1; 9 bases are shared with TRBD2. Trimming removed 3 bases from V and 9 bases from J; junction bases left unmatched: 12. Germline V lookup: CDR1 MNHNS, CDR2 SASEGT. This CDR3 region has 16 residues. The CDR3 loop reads CASSDRGGTSRVEQFF. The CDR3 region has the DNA TGTGCCAGCAGTGACCGCGGGGGGACTAGCAGGGTTGAGCAGTTCTTC.

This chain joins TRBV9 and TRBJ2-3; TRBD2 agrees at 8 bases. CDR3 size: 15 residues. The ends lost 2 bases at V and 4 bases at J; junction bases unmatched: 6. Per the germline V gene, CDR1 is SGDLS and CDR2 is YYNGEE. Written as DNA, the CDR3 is TGTGCCAGCAGCGTCGGTAGCGGGGACTCAGATACGCAGTATTTT. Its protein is CASSVGSGDSDTQYF.

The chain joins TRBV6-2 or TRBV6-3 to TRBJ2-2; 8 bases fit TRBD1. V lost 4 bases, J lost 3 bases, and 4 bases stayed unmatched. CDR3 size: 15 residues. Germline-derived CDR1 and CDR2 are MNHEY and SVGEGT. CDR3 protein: CASSFAGGDTGELFF. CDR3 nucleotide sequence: TGTGCCAGCAGTTTTGCAGGGGGCGACACCGGGGAGCTGTTTTTT.

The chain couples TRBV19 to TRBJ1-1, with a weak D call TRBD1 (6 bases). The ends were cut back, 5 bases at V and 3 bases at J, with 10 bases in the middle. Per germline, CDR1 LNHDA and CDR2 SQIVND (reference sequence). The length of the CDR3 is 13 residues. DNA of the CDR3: TGTGCCAGTAGTGTCAAGGGGGACACTGAAGCTTTCTTT. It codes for CASSVKGDTEAFF.

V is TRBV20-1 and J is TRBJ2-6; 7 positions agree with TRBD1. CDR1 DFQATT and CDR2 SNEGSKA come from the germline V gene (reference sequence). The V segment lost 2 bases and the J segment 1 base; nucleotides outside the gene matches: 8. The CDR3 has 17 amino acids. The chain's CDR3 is CSARYGDRPSGANVLTF. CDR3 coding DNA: TGCAGTGCTAGATACGGGGACAGACCTTCTGGGGCCAACGTCCTGACTTTC.

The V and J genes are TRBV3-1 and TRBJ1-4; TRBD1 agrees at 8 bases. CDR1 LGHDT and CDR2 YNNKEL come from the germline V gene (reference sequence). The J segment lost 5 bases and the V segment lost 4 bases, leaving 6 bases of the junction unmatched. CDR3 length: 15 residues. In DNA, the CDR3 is TGTGCCAGCAGCCTACGGGACAGGCGAAATGAAAAACTGTTTTTT. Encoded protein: CASSLRDRRNEKLFF.

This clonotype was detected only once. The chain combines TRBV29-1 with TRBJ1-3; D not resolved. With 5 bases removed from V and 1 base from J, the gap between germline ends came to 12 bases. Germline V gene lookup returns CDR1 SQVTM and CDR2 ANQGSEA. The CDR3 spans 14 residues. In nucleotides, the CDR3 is TGCAGCGTTTGGGATAGTTCTTCTGGAAACACCATATATTTT. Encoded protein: CSVWDSSSGNTIYF.

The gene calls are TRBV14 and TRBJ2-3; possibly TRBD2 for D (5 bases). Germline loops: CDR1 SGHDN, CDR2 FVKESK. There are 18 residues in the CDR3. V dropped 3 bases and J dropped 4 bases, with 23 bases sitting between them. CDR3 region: CASSHQKRGLLSPDTQYF. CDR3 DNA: TGTGCCAGCAGCCATCAAAAAAGAGGACTCCTGTCCCCAGATACGCAGTATTTT.

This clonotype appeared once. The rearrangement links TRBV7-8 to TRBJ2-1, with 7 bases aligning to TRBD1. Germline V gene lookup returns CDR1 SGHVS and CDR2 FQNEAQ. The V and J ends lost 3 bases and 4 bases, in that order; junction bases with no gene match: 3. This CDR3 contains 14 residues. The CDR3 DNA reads TGTGCCAGCAGCTTCCTGGGACAGTACAATGAGCAGTTCTTC. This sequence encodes CASSFLGQYNEQFF.

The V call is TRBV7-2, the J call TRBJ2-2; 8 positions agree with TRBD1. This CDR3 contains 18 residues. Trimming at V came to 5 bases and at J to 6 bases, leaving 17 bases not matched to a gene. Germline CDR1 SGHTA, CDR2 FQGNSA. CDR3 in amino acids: CASSTPQGEYRVSGELFF. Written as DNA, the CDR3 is TGTGCCAGCAGCACACCACAGGGGGAGTATCGGGTCTCCGGGGAGCTGTTTTTT.

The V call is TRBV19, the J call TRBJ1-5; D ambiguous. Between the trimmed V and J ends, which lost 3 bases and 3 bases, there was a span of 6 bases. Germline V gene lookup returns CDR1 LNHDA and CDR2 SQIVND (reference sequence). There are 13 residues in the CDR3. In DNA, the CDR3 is TGTGCCAGTAGTATCATGGCCAATCAGCCCCAGCATTTT. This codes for CASSIMANQPQHF.